A single count supports the clone carrying this T cell receptor (beta chain). Its antigen remains unknown. The data were taken from a study of vaccination and CD4 T cells after COVID-19. The CDR3 is 14 residues long. From germline, CDR1 is GTSNPN and CDR2 SVGIG (reference sequence). The Oncomine TCR Beta short-read assay generated sequence data from the DNA of cultured CD4+ T cells. TCRdb re-derived calls from the PCR reads in MiXCR, one entry per CDR3 protein. The profile shows approximately 13,000 distinct CDR3 sequences, 45% to 55% of them singletons. Stated treatment: roughly 11-day PBMC culture with coronavirus spike peptide pools or control peptides (ViraFEST assay).

The V call is TRBV30, the J call TRBJ2-7, with TRBD2 matching 14 bases. The sequenced sample was CD4+ T cells from blood, cultured in vitro. The source is a human donor who had recovered from COVID-19. The CDR3 DNA reads as TGTCAACGGGGACTAGCGGGAGTCGTGAACGAGCAGTACTTC. This gives the protein CQRGLAGVVNEQYF.